The rows below give T cell receptor beta chains drawn from one sample of a study of blood T cell repertoires in COVID-19. The repertoire was sequenced with immunoSEQ multiplex PCR; TCRdb's copy has only in-frame clones and lacks some. The repertoire includes hundreds of thousands of clones, approximately 90% of them detected once, and roughly 0.25% sits in the top ten. The sequenced material came from peripheral blood. Every receptor here comes from a young woman with acute or convalescent COVID-19. Each CDR3 is given with its conserved first and last residue. Fields, in order: V gene, clone size, D gene, J gene, CDR3 DNA, CDR3 protein. The D gene is left open where the match is weak. Size tells how often a clone was seen (once, few, many) or the class of an expanded clone, and some rows leave it out.

V: TRBV19; size: .; D: .; J: TRBJ2-2; DNA: TGTGCCAGCCTGGGAAGGGGCGGCTGGGAGCTGTTTTTT; CDR3: CASLGRGGWELFF
V: TRBV19; size: .; D: .; J: TRBJ1-5; DNA: TGTGCCAGTAGTATATTAACAAGCAATCAGCCCCAGCATTTT; CDR3: CASSILTSNQPQHF
V: TRBV19; size: .; D: .; J: TRBJ1-6; DNA: TGTGCCAGTAGTCCGGGACAAATGAATTCACCCCTCCACTTT; CDR3: CASSPGQMNSPLHF
V: TRBV5-1; size: .; D: TRBD1; J: TRBJ1-1; DNA: TGCGCCAGCAGCCCCCGACAGGGAAACACTGAAGCTTTCTTT; CDR3: CASSPRQGNTEAFF
V: TRBV4-1; size: .; D: .; J: TRBJ1-1; DNA: TGCGCCAGCAGCCATGGAGGGGGGGGAGTCACTGAAGCTTTCTTT; CDR3: CASSHGGGGVTEAFF
V: TRBV7-7; size: .; D: .; J: TRBJ2-5; DNA: TGTGCCAGCAGCTTATTCGGGGAAGAGACCCAGTACTTC; CDR3: CASSLFGEETQYF
V: TRBV15; size: .; D: .; J: TRBJ2-3; DNA: TGTGCCACCAGCAGCGATAGAGATACGCAGTATTTT; CDR3: CATSSDRDTQYF
V: TRBV4-1; size: .; D: .; J: TRBJ1-2; DNA: TGCGCCAGCAGCCAAGAGACACGGGGCTATGGCTACACCTTC; CDR3: CASSQETRGYGYTF
V: TRBV9; size: .; D: .; J: TRBJ2-2; DNA: TGTGCCAGCAGCGTCAAGGGGGCGAACACCGGGGAGCTGTTTTTT; CDR3: CASSVKGANTGELFF
V: TRBV6-5; size: .; D: TRBD2; J: TRBJ2-1; DNA: TGTGCCAGCAGAAGGAGCGGGGACGACTACAATGAGCAGTTCTTC; CDR3: CASRRSGDDYNEQFF
V: TRBV19; size: .; D: TRBD1; J: TRBJ1-2; DNA: TGTGCCAGTAGACCGAAGACAGGGAGAGTCTATGGCTACACCTTC; CDR3: CASRPKTGRVYGYTF
V: TRBV27; size: .; D: .; J: TRBJ1-5; DNA: TGTGCCAGCAGTTTAAGTTTTGGAGGTCAGCCCCAGCATTTT; CDR3: CASSLSFGGQPQHF
V: TRBV11-3; size: .; D: TRBD1; J: TRBJ1-1; DNA: TGTGCCAGCAGCTCCTCATACCAAAGACAGGGAAGGACTGAAGCTTTCTTT; CDR3: CASSSSYQRQGRTEAFF
V: TRBV7-6; size: .; D: TRBD1; J: TRBJ1-5; DNA: TGTGCCAGCAGCCTCAGGGGGCAAGGGAGAGGCAATCAGCCCCAGCATTTT; CDR3: CASSLRGQGRGNQPQHF
V: TRBV5-8; size: .; D: .; J: TRBJ1-1; DNA: TGTGCCAGCAGCTTGGGCGCGAAGACTTTCTTT; CDR3: CASSLGAKTFF
V: TRBV5-1; size: .; D: .; J: TRBJ2-1; DNA: TGCGCCAGCAGCCCCACCGGCAATGAGCAGTTCTTC; CDR3: CASSPTGNEQFF
V: TRBV5-8; size: .; D: .; J: TRBJ2-2; DNA: TGTGCCAGCAGCTTCAGGGTAGGAACCACCGGGGAGCTGTTTTTT; CDR3: CASSFRVGTTGELFF
V: TRBV5-4; size: .; D: TRBD1; J: TRBJ1-1; DNA: TGTGCCAGCAGCTCGACAGGGGGGGTCACTGAAGCTTTCTTT; CDR3: CASSSTGGVTEAFF
V: TRBV6-5; size: .; D: TRBD2; J: TRBJ2-2; DNA: TGTGCCAGCAGTCCCGGGACTAGCGGCACCGGGGAGCTGTTTTTT; CDR3: CASSPGTSGTGELFF
V: TRBV6-2/TRBV6-3; size: once; D: .; J: TRBJ1-2; DNA: TGTGCCAGCAGTTGGGGCATTAAGAGCTATGGCTACACCTTC; CDR3: CASSWGIKSYGYTF
V: TRBV6-2/TRBV6-3; size: .; D: .; J: TRBJ1-4; DNA: TGTGCCAGCAGTCCGGGGGTCAAGGGAAAAGAAAAACTGTTTTTT; CDR3: CASSPGVKGKEKLFF
V: TRBV5-1; size: .; D: .; J: TRBJ2-1; DNA: TGCGCCAGCAGCAGCCAGGGTATGTACAATGAGCAGTTCTTC; CDR3: CASSSQGMYNEQFF